This is a list of T cell receptor beta chains from one sample in a study of blood T cell repertoires in COVID-19. Profiled with immunoSEQ multiplex PCR; TCRdb holds only in-frame clones, not every one. The profile shows approximately 140,000 clones, around 87% of them singletons. The sequenced sample consisted of PBMCs or T cells enriched from blood (not recorded which). Receptors were obtained from a woman aged 25 to 39 with acute COVID-19. Each CDR3 is given with its conserved first and last residue. The D gene is left open where the match is weak. Size is omitted from some rows. Given values are once, few, many or a class for expanded clones.

cdr3_aa	cdr3_nt	d_call	clone_size	v_call	j_call
CASSLVFGESNYGYTF	TGTGCCAGCAGCTTAGTATTCGGGGAGTCTAACTATGGCTACACCTTC	-	-	TRBV7-2	TRBJ1-2
CASSYDLLANEQFF	TGTGCCAGCAGTTACGACTTGCTAGCAAATGAGCAGTTCTTC	-	-	TRBV6-5	TRBJ2-1
CASSQLLAQVYEQYF	TGCGCCAGCAGCCAACTATTAGCGCAAGTCTACGAGCAGTACTTC	-	once	TRBV4-3	TRBJ2-7
CASKWEGTWDRVDTEAFF	TGTGCCAGTAAGTGGGAAGGTACTTGGGACAGGGTAGACACTGAAGCTTTCTTT	TRBD1	many	TRBV19	TRBJ1-1
CASSVFLAYEQYF	TGTGCCAGCAGCGTATTCCTAGCCTACGAGCAGTACTTC	-	-	TRBV7-2	TRBJ2-7
CAASHPEAGELFF	TGTGCAGCGTCCCACCCAGAGGCCGGGGAGCTGTTTTTT	-	-	TRBV6-5	TRBJ2-2
CASSRTGSNTGELFF	TGTGCCAGCAGCCGTACAGGTTCGAACACCGGGGAGCTGTTTTTT	-	-	TRBV6-5	TRBJ2-2
CASSPHGGVSTEAFF	TGTGCCAGCAGCCCCCACGGGGGGGTTTCTACTGAAGCTTTCTTT	-	-	TRBV7-9	TRBJ1-1
CASSGNTGANTGELFF	TGTGCCAGCAGTGGAAACACGGGAGCGAACACCGGGGAGCTGTTTTTT	-	-	TRBV6-4	TRBJ2-2
CASSFPGTYEQYF	TGCGCCAGCAGCTTTCCGGGAACCTACGAGCAGTACTTC	-	-	TRBV5-1	TRBJ2-7